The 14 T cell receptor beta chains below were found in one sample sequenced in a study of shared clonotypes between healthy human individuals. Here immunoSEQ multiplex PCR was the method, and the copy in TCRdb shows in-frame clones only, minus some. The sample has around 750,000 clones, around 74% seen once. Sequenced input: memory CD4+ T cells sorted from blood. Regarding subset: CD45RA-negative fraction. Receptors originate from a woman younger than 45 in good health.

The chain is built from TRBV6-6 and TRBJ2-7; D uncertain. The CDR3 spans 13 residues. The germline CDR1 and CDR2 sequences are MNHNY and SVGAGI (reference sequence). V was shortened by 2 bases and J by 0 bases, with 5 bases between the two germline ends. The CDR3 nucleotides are TGTGCCAGCAGTTACAGTCGCTCCTACGAGCAGTACTTC. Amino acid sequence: CASSYSRSYEQYF.

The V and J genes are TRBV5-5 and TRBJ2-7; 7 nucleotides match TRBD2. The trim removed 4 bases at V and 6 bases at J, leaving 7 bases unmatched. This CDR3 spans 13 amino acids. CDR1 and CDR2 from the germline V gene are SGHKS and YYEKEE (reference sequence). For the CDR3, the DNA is TGTGCCAGCAGCCCCCGGGACTACTTCGAGCAGTACTTC. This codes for CASSPRDYFEQYF.

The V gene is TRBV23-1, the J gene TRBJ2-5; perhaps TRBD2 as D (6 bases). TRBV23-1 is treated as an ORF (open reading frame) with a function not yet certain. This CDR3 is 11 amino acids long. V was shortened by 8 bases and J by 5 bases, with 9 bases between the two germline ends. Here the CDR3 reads CASVRGETQYF. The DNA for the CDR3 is TGCGCCAGCGTCCGGGGGGAGACCCAGTACTTC.

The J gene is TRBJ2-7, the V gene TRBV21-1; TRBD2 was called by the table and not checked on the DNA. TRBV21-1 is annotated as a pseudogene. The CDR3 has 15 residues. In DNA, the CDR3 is TGTGCCAGCAGCAAAGGAGGGGACTTCTCCTACGAGCAGTACTTC. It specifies CASSKGGDFSYEQYF.

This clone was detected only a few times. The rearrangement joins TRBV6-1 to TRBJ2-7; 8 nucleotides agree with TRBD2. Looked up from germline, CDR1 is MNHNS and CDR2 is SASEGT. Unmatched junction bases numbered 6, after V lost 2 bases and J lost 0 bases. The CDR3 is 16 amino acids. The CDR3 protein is CASSEHSGTSSYEQYF. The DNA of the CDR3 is TGTGCCAGCAGTGAACATTCAGGGACTAGCTCCTACGAGCAGTACTTC.

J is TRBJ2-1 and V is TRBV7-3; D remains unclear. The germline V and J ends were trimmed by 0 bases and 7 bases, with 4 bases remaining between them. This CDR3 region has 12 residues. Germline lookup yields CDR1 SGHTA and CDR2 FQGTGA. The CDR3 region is CASSLTGNEQFF. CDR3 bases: TGTGCCAGCAGCTTAACTGGGAATGAGCAGTTCTTC.

CDR3 in amino acids: CASSPPRGADRSYNEQFF. CDR3 coding DNA: TGTGCCAGCAGCCCCCCGCGGGGAGCGGACCGCTCCTACAATGAGCAGTTCTTC. The genes are TRBV7-9 and TRBJ2-1; possible D gene TRBD2, 6 bases. The CDR3 length is 18 residues. Germline assignment: CDR1 SEHNR and CDR2 FQNEAQ (reference sequence). Trimming removed 5 bases from V and 0 bases from J, with 20 bases in between.

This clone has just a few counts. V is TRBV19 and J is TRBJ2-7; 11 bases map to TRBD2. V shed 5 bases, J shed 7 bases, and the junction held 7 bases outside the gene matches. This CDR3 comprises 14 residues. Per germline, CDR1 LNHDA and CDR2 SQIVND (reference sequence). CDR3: CASSVAGGPREQYF. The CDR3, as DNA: TGTGCCAGTAGTGTAGCGGGAGGGCCGCGGGAGCAGTACTTC.

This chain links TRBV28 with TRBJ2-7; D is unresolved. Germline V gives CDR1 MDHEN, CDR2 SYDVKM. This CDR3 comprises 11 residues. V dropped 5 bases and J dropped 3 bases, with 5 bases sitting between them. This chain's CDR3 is CASSGNYEQYF. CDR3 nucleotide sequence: TGTGCCAGCAGTGGGAACTACGAGCAGTACTTC. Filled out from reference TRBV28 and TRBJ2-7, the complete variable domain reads DVKVTQSSRYLVKRTGEKVFLECVQDMDHENMFWYRQDPGLGLRLIYFSYDVKMKEKGDIPEGYSVSREKKERFSLILESASTNQTSMYLCASSGNYEQYFGPGTRLTVT.

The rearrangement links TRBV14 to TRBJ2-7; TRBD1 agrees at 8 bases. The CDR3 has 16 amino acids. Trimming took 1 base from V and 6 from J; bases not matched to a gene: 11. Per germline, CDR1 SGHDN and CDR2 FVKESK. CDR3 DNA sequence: TGTGCCAGCAGCCAAGTAAGAGGACAGGGAAGGGGCGAGCAGTACTTC. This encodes CASSQVRGQGRGEQYF.

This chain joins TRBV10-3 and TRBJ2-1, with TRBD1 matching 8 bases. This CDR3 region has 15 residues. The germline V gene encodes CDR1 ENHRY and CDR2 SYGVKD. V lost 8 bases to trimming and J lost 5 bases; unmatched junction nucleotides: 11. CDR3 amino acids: CAIASQGAGNNEQFF. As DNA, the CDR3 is TGTGCCATCGCCTCCCAGGGGGCTGGAAACAATGAGCAGTTCTTC.

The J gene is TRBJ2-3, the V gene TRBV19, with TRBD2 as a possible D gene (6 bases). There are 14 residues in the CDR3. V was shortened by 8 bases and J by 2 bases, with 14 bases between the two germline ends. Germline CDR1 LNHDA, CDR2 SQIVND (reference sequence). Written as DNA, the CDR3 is TGTGCCAGTCGGGAGCGGGCTATCACAGATACGCAGTATTTT. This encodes CASRERAITDTQYF.

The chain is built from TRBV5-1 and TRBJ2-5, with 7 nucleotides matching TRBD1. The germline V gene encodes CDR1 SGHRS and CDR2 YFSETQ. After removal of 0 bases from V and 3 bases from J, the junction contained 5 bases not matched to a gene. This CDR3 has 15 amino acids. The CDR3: CASSLVTGSKETQYF. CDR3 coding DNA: TGCGCCAGCAGCTTGGTGACAGGGTCCAAAGAGACCCAGTACTTC.

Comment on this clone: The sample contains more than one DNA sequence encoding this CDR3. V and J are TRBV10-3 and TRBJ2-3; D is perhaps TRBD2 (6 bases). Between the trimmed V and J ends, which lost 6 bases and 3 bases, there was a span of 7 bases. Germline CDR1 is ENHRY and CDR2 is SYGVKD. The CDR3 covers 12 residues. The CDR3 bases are TGTGCCATCAGCGGGAGTACAGATACGCAGTATTTT. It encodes CAISGSTDTQYF.